The rows below give T cell receptor beta chains drawn from one sample of a study of T-cell memory formation after mild COVID-19. TCRdb reanalysed the 5' RACE reads using MiXCR and keeps one entry per CDR3 protein. The profile shows roughly 300,000 distinct CDR3 sequences, 8% to 10% of them singletons. The source material was PBMCs or a T cell subset sorted from them (not recorded which). The receptors derive from a man aged 18 to 29 who had mild COVID-19 (a few samples of this study predate the infection). Cell type and time point are not known. Both conserved end residues are part of each CDR3. A D gene is named only where the DNA matches it firmly. Clone size appears in some rows only: once, few, many, or a class for an expanded clone.

v_call: TRBV20-1; d_call: -; clone_size: few; j_call: TRBJ1-1; cdr3_nt: TGCAGTGCCCCAAGGGTGAACACTGAAGCTTTCTTT; cdr3_aa: CSAPRVNTEAFF
v_call: TRBV2; d_call: -; clone_size: -; j_call: TRBJ1-5; cdr3_nt: TGTGCCAGCAGCCCCGCCTGGACACACGGGGATCAGCCCCAGCATTTT; cdr3_aa: CASSPAWTHGDQPQHF
v_call: TRBV3-1; d_call: -; clone_size: many; j_call: TRBJ2-7; cdr3_nt: TGTGCCAGCAGCCAAGGGGCCGGGACCTACGAGCAGTACTTC; cdr3_aa: CASSQGAGTYEQYF
v_call: TRBV7-8; d_call: TRBD1; clone_size: few; j_call: TRBJ1-5; cdr3_nt: TGTGCCAGCAGCTTAAGGTCCCGGAGACAGGGATTGACTCAGCCCCAGCATTTT; cdr3_aa: CASSLRSRRQGLTQPQHF
v_call: TRBV7-3; d_call: TRBD1; clone_size: few; j_call: TRBJ2-2; cdr3_nt: TGTGCCAGCAGCTATCAGGGACAGGGGCACGGGGAGCTGTTTTTT; cdr3_aa: CASSYQGQGHGELFF
v_call: TRBV5-5; d_call: -; clone_size: few; j_call: TRBJ2-1; cdr3_nt: TGTGCCAGCAGCCCCCAGAACGTACTACCAAGGGGCAATGAGCAGTTCTTC; cdr3_aa: CASSPQNVLPRGNEQFF
v_call: TRBV5-6; d_call: -; clone_size: -; j_call: TRBJ2-5; cdr3_nt: TGTGCCAGCAGCTTAGGGGGGGCCCCAGAGACCCAGTACTTC; cdr3_aa: CASSLGGAPETQYF
v_call: TRBV5-1; d_call: TRBD2; clone_size: few; j_call: TRBJ2-4; cdr3_nt: TGCGCCAGCAGCCCCCTGGGCAGCGGGGGAAACATTCAGTACTTC; cdr3_aa: CASSPLGSGGNIQYF
v_call: TRBV11-2; d_call: TRBD2; clone_size: -; j_call: TRBJ2-4; cdr3_nt: TGTGCCAGCAGCTCGGGCGGGGGTGGTCCCTTTCAGTACTTC; cdr3_aa: CASSSGGGGPFQYF
v_call: TRBV20-1; d_call: TRBD1; clone_size: few; j_call: TRBJ2-5; cdr3_nt: TGCAGTGTTTGGGACAGACAAGAGACCCAGTACTTC; cdr3_aa: CSVWDRQETQYF
v_call: TRBV7-2; d_call: TRBD1; clone_size: -; j_call: TRBJ1-6; cdr3_nt: TGTGCCAGCAGCTTACCGGGACAGCATTCACCCCTCCACTTT; cdr3_aa: CASSLPGQHSPLHF
v_call: TRBV4-1; d_call: TRBD1; clone_size: few; j_call: TRBJ1-4; cdr3_nt: TGCGCCAGCAGCCAAGTGGACAGGGTGGGGGAAAAACTGTTTTTT; cdr3_aa: CASSQVDRVGEKLFF
v_call: TRBV5-6; d_call: -; clone_size: few; j_call: TRBJ2-1; cdr3_nt: TGTGCCAGCACCCTGTCCCCCTACTCCTACAATGAGCAGTTCTTC; cdr3_aa: CASTLSPYSYNEQFF
v_call: TRBV5-1; d_call: -; clone_size: many; j_call: TRBJ2-1; cdr3_nt: TGCGCCAGCAGCTTCTCGGCAGATCTCTACAATGAGCAGTTCTTC; cdr3_aa: CASSFSADLYNEQFF
v_call: TRBV12-3/TRBV12-4; d_call: TRBD2; clone_size: -; j_call: TRBJ2-7; cdr3_nt: TGTGCCAGTTCACCGGGGGGGGCCGGCGAGCAGTACTTC; cdr3_aa: CASSPGGAGEQYF
v_call: TRBV20-1; d_call: -; clone_size: -; j_call: TRBJ1-2; cdr3_nt: TGCAGTGCTGGAAGCAGCGGGGGAGGCTATGGCTACACCTTC; cdr3_aa: CSAGSSGGGYGYTF
v_call: TRBV10-3; d_call: TRBD1; clone_size: few; j_call: TRBJ2-3; cdr3_nt: TGTGCCATCACTCCCGGGGACAGGGCCCCAGATACGCAGTATTTT; cdr3_aa: CAITPGDRAPDTQYF
v_call: TRBV12-3/TRBV12-4; d_call: -; clone_size: -; j_call: TRBJ2-1; cdr3_nt: TGTGCCAGCAGCACCCGAAGGGCGAGCTCCTACAATGAGCAGTTCTTC; cdr3_aa: CASSTRRASSYNEQFF
v_call: TRBV12-3/TRBV12-4; d_call: TRBD2; clone_size: few; j_call: TRBJ2-7; cdr3_nt: TGTGCCAGCAAAATAGCGGGGGGCCCCTACGAGCAGTACTTC; cdr3_aa: CASKIAGGPYEQYF
v_call: TRBV4-1; d_call: -; clone_size: -; j_call: TRBJ2-5; cdr3_nt: TGCGCCAGCAGCCAAGGGGATAGGGGGGTAGCAGAGACCCAGTACTTC; cdr3_aa: CASSQGDRGVAETQYF
v_call: TRBV10-2; d_call: -; clone_size: many; j_call: TRBJ1-2; cdr3_nt: TGCGCCAGCAGCCCCGGGACCCAATATGGCTACACCTTC; cdr3_aa: CASSPGTQYGYTF
v_call: TRBV5-1; d_call: TRBD2; clone_size: many; j_call: TRBJ2-3; cdr3_nt: TGCGCCAGCAGCTTGGCGACTAGCGGGGGAGCAGATACGCAGTATTTT; cdr3_aa: CASSLATSGGADTQYF
v_call: TRBV28; d_call: -; clone_size: few; j_call: TRBJ1-1; cdr3_nt: TGTGCCAGCAGTTTCGGGGGGCTATATTCGAACACTGAAGCTTTCTTT; cdr3_aa: CASSFGGLYSNTEAFF
v_call: TRBV7-2; d_call: -; clone_size: -; j_call: TRBJ1-3; cdr3_nt: TGTGCCAGCAGCTTATTAGTCCGTCTCTCTGGAAACACCATATATTTT; cdr3_aa: CASSLLVRLSGNTIYF
v_call: TRBV11-2; d_call: -; clone_size: -; j_call: TRBJ2-1; cdr3_nt: TGTGCCAGCAGCCCAAATCCTGGACCCTGGAATGAGCAGTTCTTC; cdr3_aa: CASSPNPGPWNEQFF
v_call: TRBV9; d_call: TRBD1; clone_size: -; j_call: TRBJ1-6; cdr3_nt: TGTGCCAGCAGCGGGACAGGGGGTTCACCCCTCCACTTT; cdr3_aa: CASSGTGGSPLHF
v_call: TRBV4-2; d_call: TRBD2; clone_size: few; j_call: TRBJ2-1; cdr3_nt: TGTGCCAGCAGCCAAGATGTAGCGGGGGGCCCCAATGAGCAGTTCTTC; cdr3_aa: CASSQDVAGGPNEQFF
v_call: TRBV10-2; d_call: -; clone_size: few; j_call: TRBJ2-5; cdr3_nt: TGCGCCAGCAGTGAGGGATGGGGCCGGGTTCTCCCGACCCAGTACTTC; cdr3_aa: CASSEGWGRVLPTQYF
v_call: TRBV7-9; d_call: -; clone_size: -; j_call: TRBJ2-5; cdr3_nt: TGTGCCAGCAGCTTAGCGCGGTACTGGCTCGGGACCCAGTACTTC; cdr3_aa: CASSLARYWLGTQYF
v_call: TRBV12-3/TRBV12-4; d_call: TRBD2; clone_size: many; j_call: TRBJ2-1; cdr3_nt: TGTGCCAGCAGTTCTCGACTAGCGGGGGGGTCCTACAATGAGCAGTTCTTC; cdr3_aa: CASSSRLAGGSYNEQFF
v_call: TRBV27; d_call: -; clone_size: -; j_call: TRBJ2-5; cdr3_nt: TGTGCCAGCAGTTTATGGGGCAATCAAGAGACCCAGTACTTC; cdr3_aa: CASSLWGNQETQYF
v_call: TRBV5-6; d_call: -; clone_size: few; j_call: TRBJ2-3; cdr3_nt: TGTGCCAGCAGCTTGGACAGGGGGGGACGGCCAGATACGCAGTATTTT; cdr3_aa: CASSLDRGGRPDTQYF
v_call: TRBV3-1; d_call: -; clone_size: -; j_call: TRBJ2-3; cdr3_nt: TGTGCCAGCAGCCCGACTGAAGCAGATACGCAGTATTTT; cdr3_aa: CASSPTEADTQYF
v_call: TRBV20-1; d_call: TRBD1; clone_size: many; j_call: TRBJ2-7; cdr3_nt: TGCAGTGCTGACACCGGGACAGGGACCTACGAGCAGTACTTC; cdr3_aa: CSADTGTGTYEQYF